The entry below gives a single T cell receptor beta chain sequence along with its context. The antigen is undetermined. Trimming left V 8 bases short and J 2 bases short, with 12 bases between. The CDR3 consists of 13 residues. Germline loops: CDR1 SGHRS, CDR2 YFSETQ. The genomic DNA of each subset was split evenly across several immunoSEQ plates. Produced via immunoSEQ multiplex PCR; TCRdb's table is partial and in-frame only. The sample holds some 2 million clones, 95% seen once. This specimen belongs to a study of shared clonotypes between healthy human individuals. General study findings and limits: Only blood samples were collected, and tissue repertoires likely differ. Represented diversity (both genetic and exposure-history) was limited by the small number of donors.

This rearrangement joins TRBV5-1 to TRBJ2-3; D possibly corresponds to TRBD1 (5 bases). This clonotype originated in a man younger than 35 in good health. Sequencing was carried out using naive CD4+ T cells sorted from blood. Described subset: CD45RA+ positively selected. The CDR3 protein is CASRAGNTDTQYF. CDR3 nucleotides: TGCGCCAGTAGGGCAGGGAACACAGATACGCAGTATTTT.